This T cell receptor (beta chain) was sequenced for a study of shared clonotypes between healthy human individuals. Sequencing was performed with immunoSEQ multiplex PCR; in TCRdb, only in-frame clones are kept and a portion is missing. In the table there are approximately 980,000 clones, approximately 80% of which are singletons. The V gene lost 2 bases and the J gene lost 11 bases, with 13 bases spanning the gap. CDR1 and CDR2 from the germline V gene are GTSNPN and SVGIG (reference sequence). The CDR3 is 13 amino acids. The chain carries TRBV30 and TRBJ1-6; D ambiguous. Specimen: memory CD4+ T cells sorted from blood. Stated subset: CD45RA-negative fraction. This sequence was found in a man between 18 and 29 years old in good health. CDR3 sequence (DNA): TGTGCCTGGAGTAGAGAAGGGCTGGCACCCCTCCACTTT. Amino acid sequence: CAWSREGLAPLHF.